These T cell receptor beta chains were read from a single sample in a study of control samples from healthy donors and cancer patients. The table came from immunoSEQ multiplex PCR; TCRdb's copy has only in-frame clones and leaves some out. The sample consists of more than 45,000 clones, approximately 93% of them appearing once. Sequences were obtained from PBMCs. The receptors were gathered from a woman aged 45-65 years with head and neck cancer. The conserved cysteine and the conserved F or W are not part of the CDR3 here. The D gene is left open where the match is weak. Rows give clone size only sometimes, using once, few, many, or a class for an expanded clone.

>TRBD1|TRBJ1-1|-|TRBV27
ASSLSQPILGQGDTEAF
>TRBD1|TRBJ2-3|-|TRBV4-1
ASSHGRAGGGNTQY
>TRBD1|TRBJ2-7|-|TRBV5-1
ASSLQGDSYEQY
>-|TRBJ2-1|-|TRBV28
ASSLAVSSYNEQF
>TRBD2|TRBJ2-5|-|TRBV7-2
ASSLDPGGWETQY
>-|TRBJ1-3|-|TRBV9
ASSESYSSGNTIY
>TRBD1|TRBJ2-6|-|TRBV4-1
ASSQRVLRDRYSGANVLT
>TRBD2|TRBJ2-2|-|TRBV7-2
ASSLVSGRTPGELF
>-|TRBJ1-2|-|TRBV28
ASSLSGAYGYT
>-|TRBJ2-4|-|TRBV15
ATSPQGGSQNIQY
>-|TRBJ2-3|-|TRBV10-2
ASSESSAVTDTQY
>-|TRBJ1-6|-|TRBV7-2
ASSTPPGDNFHDSPLH
>-|TRBJ1-4|-|TRBV2
ASSEEGSNEKLF
>-|TRBJ1-4|-|TRBV6-6
ASVPGETAVNEKLF
>-|TRBJ2-5|-|TRBV29-1
SGAVGIWAQETQY
>-|TRBJ1-1|-|TRBV5-6
ASSKGHLNTEAF
>TRBD1|TRBJ1-1|-|TRBV7-2
ASSNNRGVTEAF
>-|TRBJ2-7|-|TRBV21-1
ASSKGAYEQY
>TRBD2|TRBJ2-7|-|TRBV4-3
ASSQLSGRRAYEQY
>TRBD2|TRBJ2-1|-|TRBV28
ASRGTSGKTSYNEQF
>TRBD1|TRBJ1-1|-|TRBV7-2
ASSFVHTGDTEAF
>-|TRBJ2-3|once|TRBV9
ASSRLQGRDTQY
>-|TRBJ2-1|-|TRBV11-2
ASSLAREQF
>TRBD2|TRBJ2-5|-|TRBV7-8
ASSLEGTSGTETQY
>TRBD1|TRBJ1-5|-|TRBV28
ASIPARGQGDHQPQH
>-|TRBJ1-2|few|TRBV19
ASSRDGYT
>-|TRBJ2-1|once|TRBV7-2
ASSFDRDSYNEQF
>-|TRBJ2-2|-|TRBV7-3
ASSLSRTAGAGELF
>-|TRBJ2-2|-|TRBV9
ASSVEGAANTGELF
>TRBD2|TRBJ2-1|-|TRBV27
ASSLSRLASNEQF
>-|TRBJ2-7|once|TRBV4-1
ASSSGRGTYEQY
>-|TRBJ2-7|-|TRBV29-1
SVEDNRDEQY
>TRBD1|TRBJ1-5|-|TRBV24-1
ATSDGQGINQPQH
>-|TRBJ2-7|once|TRBV7-2
ASSPGRSYEQY
>TRBD1|TRBJ2-1|-|TRBV6-2/TRBV6-3
ASSATDRAYNEQF
>-|TRBJ2-3|-|TRBV5-1
ASSFGPDTQY
>-|TRBJ2-3|-|TRBV18
ASSLEEPDTQY
>-|TRBJ2-1|-|TRBV5-1
ASSDQFSYNEQF
>TRBD2|TRBJ2-3|-|TRBV5-1
ASSLGGGRADTQY
>-|TRBJ2-6|-|TRBV18
ASSLLRVGSGANVLT
>-|TRBJ2-2|-|TRBV19
ASSIKGNTGELF
>-|TRBJ1-1|-|TRBV3-1/TRBV3-2
ASSPTVSPNTEAF
>TRBD1|TRBJ1-4|-|TRBV5-1
ASSSPTGNEKLF
>TRBD1|TRBJ1-1|few|TRBV28
ASSFPGQGAF
>-|TRBJ2-7|once|TRBV15
ATSGRDNSYEQY
>-|TRBJ2-2|-|TRBV4-1
ASSQETVTGELF
>-|TRBJ2-1|once|TRBV28
ASSPGTLVYNEQF
>-|TRBJ2-3|-|TRBV2
ASSRVAHTDTQY
>-|TRBJ2-6|-|TRBV5-6
ASTSWAASGANVLT
>TRBD1|TRBJ2-1|-|TRBV3-1/TRBV3-2
ASSQAWGRQGNEQF